A selection of T cell receptor beta chains follows, all from one sample in a study of blood T cell repertoires in COVID-19. Method: immunoSEQ multiplex PCR; TCRdb's copy keeps in-frame clones and lacks some. The sample lists some 22,000 clones, about 88% seen once, with approximately 25% in the top ten. The sequenced sample was peripheral blood. These receptor sequences come from a man between 65 and 85 years old with COVID-19, enrolled during active disease. The CDR3 runs from the conserved cysteine through the conserved F or W. A D gene is named only where the DNA matches it firmly. Some rows mark clone size as missing; the rest say once, few, many or name a class of expanded clone.

J	V	length	size	D	CDR3	DNA
TRBJ2-7	TRBV5-1	17	.	TRBD2	CASSRGGTSGTTYEQYF	TGCGCCAGCAGCCGGGGCGGGACTAGCGGGACCACCTACGAGCAGTACTTC
TRBJ2-1	TRBV30	15	.	TRBD2	CAWSALAGGPGEQFF	TGTGCCTGGAGTGCCCTAGCGGGAGGGCCTGGTGAGCAGTTCTTC
TRBJ2-3	TRBV7-9	17	.	.	CASSLGGGAIGTDTQYF	TGTGCCAGCAGCTTAGGAGGCGGAGCAATAGGCACAGATACGCAGTATTTT
TRBJ1-2	TRBV27	13	.	.	CASGRGPGYGYTF	TGTGCCAGCGGCCGTGGTCCTGGCTATGGCTACACCTTC
TRBJ2-3	TRBV12-3/TRBV12-4	12	.	TRBD1	CASSPGQHTQYF	TGTGCCAGCAGCCCGGGACAGCATACGCAGTATTTT
TRBJ2-3	TRBV29-1	13	.	TRBD2	CSVLAGEADTQYF	TGCAGCGTTCTAGCGGGAGAAGCAGATACGCAGTATTTT
TRBJ1-2	TRBV5-1	15	.	TRBD1	CASSFGTGANYGYTF	TGCGCCAGCAGCTTCGGGACAGGGGCGAACTATGGCTACACCTTC
TRBJ1-1	TRBV12-5	14	.	TRBD1	CASARQGLNTEAFF	TGTGCTAGTGCCAGACAGGGATTGAACACTGAAGCTTTCTTT
TRBJ1-1	TRBV4-2	17	few	.	CASSQEGSGIGITEAFF	TGTGCCAGCAGCCAAGAAGGATCGGGGATCGGGATCACTGAAGCTTTCTTT
TRBJ1-2	TRBV27	15	.	.	CASSLAGEITYGYTF	TGTGCCAGCAGTTTAGCCGGGGAAATCACCTATGGCTACACCTTC
TRBJ2-5	TRBV4-1	14	.	.	CASSQEPGQETQYF	TGCGCCAGCAGCCAAGAGCCGGGGCAAGAGACCCAGTACTTC
TRBJ1-5	TRBV7-9	15	.	TRBD1	CASSPPGQGSQPQHF	TGTGCCAGCAGTCCTCCGGGACAGGGAAGTCAGCCCCAGCATTTT
TRBJ2-3	TRBV11-3	17	.	TRBD1	CASSLGQGPPFADTQYF	TGTGCCAGCAGCTTAGGACAGGGCCCACCTTTCGCAGATACGCAGTATTTT
TRBJ2-7	TRBV2	12	.	.	CASSPGYHEQYF	TGTGCCAGCAGCCCGGGGTATCACGAGCAGTACTTC
TRBJ1-1	TRBV6-5	15	.	TRBD1	CASSFRTGGFTEAFF	TGTGCCAGCAGTTTCAGGACAGGGGGGTTCACTGAAGCTTTCTTT
TRBJ1-5	TRBV11-2	15	.	TRBD1	CASSADRVMGQPQHF	TGTGCCAGCAGCGCTGACAGGGTGATGGGTCAGCCCCAGCATTTT
TRBJ2-2	TRBV12-5	16	once	TRBD1	CASGLGWTGQTGELFF	TGTGCTAGTGGTTTGGGCTGGACAGGTCAAACCGGGGAGCTGTTTTTT
TRBJ1-1	TRBV19	12	.	.	CASSIGSAEAFF	TGTGCCAGTAGTATCGGCAGCGCTGAAGCTTTCTTT
TRBJ2-3	TRBV18	13	.	.	CASSYSSTDTQYF	TGTGCCAGCTCATACTCTAGCACAGATACGCAGTATTTT
TRBJ1-2	TRBV10-3	16	.	.	CAISAPEATVLDGYTF	TGTGCCATCAGTGCCCCCGAGGCGACAGTCCTTGATGGCTACACCTTC
TRBJ1-5	TRBV10-3	14	.	.	CAISLPGLGQPQHF	TGTGCCATCAGTTTACCGGGGTTGGGCCAGCCCCAGCATTTT
TRBJ2-5	TRBV5-1	15	.	.	CASCTAGVSLETQYF	TGCGCCAGCTGCACCGCAGGGGTTTCTCTCGAGACCCAGTACTTC
TRBJ2-3	TRBV20-1	11	.	.	CSARDKQTQYF	TGCAGTGCCAGAGATAAGCAAACGCAGTATTTT
TRBJ1-2	TRBV7-9	15	few	TRBD1	CASSPGQGAWYGYTF	TGTGCCAGCAGCCCCGGACAGGGGGCGTGGTATGGCTACACCTTC
TRBJ1-1	TRBV4-1	15	.	TRBD1	CASSQPTGVRTEAFF	TGCGCCAGCAGCCAGCCGACAGGGGTGAGGACTGAAGCTTTCTTT
TRBJ2-1	TRBV6-5	13	.	.	CASSFTPYNEQFF	TGTGCCAGCAGTTTCACACCTTACAATGAGCAGTTCTTC
TRBJ2-1	TRBV5-1	14	.	TRBD1	CATAPGQPYNEQFF	TGCGCCACCGCTCCGGGACAGCCCTACAATGAGCAGTTCTTC
TRBJ2-7	TRBV2	15	once	TRBD1	CASSPGTAASYEQYF	TGTGCCAGCAGTCCTGGGACAGCCGCCTCCTACGAGCAGTACTTC
TRBJ2-1	TRBV15	16	.	.	CATSRDPGGIYNEQFF	TGTGCCACCAGCAGAGACCCCGGCGGGATCTACAATGAGCAGTTCTTC
TRBJ2-1	TRBV7-9	14	.	.	CASSLAGGGNEQFF	TGTGCCAGCAGCTTAGCCGGGGGTGGGAATGAGCAGTTCTTC
TRBJ1-3	TRBV21-1	19	.	.	CASSKKIRWGQGAGNTIYF	.
TRBJ1-1	TRBV20-1	11	.	TRBD1	CSARGQPQAFF	TGCAGTGCTAGGGGACAGCCCCAAGCTTTCTTT
TRBJ2-7	TRBV10-3	15	few	TRBD2	CAISESLAGGNEQYF	TGTGCCATCAGTGAGTCGTTAGCGGGAGGCAACGAGCAGTACTTC